The 15 T cell receptor beta chains listed next were all sequenced from one sample in a study of blood T cell repertoires in COVID-19. Some clones are missing from TCRdb's copy, which holds only in-frame ones; the method was immunoSEQ multiplex PCR. The data show 130,000 to 150,000 clones, with more than 80% seen just once and roughly 4.9% held by the top ten. Material for sequencing was peripheral blood. All receptors derive from a human donor in a cohort sampled during active COVID-19.

The chain combines TRBV5-6 with TRBJ2-7; D possibly corresponds to TRBD1 (6 bases). Germline V gives CDR1 SGHDT, CDR2 YYEEEE. The CDR3 contains 14 residues. The V gene lost 1 base and the J gene lost 1 base, with 9 bases spanning the gap. In DNA form, the CDR3 reads TGTGCCAGCAGCTTGCCAGGGGAATCCTACGAGCAGTACTTC. Its translation: CASSLPGESYEQYF.

The chain joins TRBV3-1 (or the pseudogene TRBV3-2) to TRBJ1-6; D remains unclear. CDR1 and CDR2 from the germline V gene are LGHDT and YNNKEL (reference sequence). The V end was cut by 3 bases, the J end by 9 bases, with 24 bases between. The CDR3 sequence is 18 residues long. CDR3 amino acids: CASSQWSMLGGLPSPLHF. CDR3 DNA: TGTGCCAGCAGCCAGTGGAGTATGCTGGGCGGACTACCTTCACCCCTCCACTTT.

The J gene is TRBJ1-1, the V gene TRBV9, with no clear D. The germline CDR1 and CDR2 sequences are SGDLS and YYNGEE. Trimming removed 0 bases at V and 3 bases at J, with 12 bases between. The CDR3 length is 15 residues. CDR3 protein: CASSVGGSMDTEAFF. The CDR3 nucleotides are TGTGCCAGCAGCGTAGGCGGAAGCATGGACACTGAAGCTTTCTTT.

This clone was observed many times. The chain recombines TRBV15 with TRBJ1-1; D call uncertain. Trimming removed 9 bases at V and 0 bases at J, with 17 bases between. The germline V gene encodes CDR1 LNHNV and CDR2 YYDKDF (reference sequence). The CDR3 contains 15 residues. CDR3 protein: CATKDTNFMNTEAFF. For the CDR3, the DNA is TGTGCCACAAAAGACACAAATTTCATGAACACTGAAGCTTTCTTT.

This chain connects TRBV18 to TRBJ2-3; D is unresolved. CDR3 length: 15 residues. V gave up 3 bases and J gave up 3 bases, with 13 bases separating them. CDR1 and CDR2 from the germline V gene are KGHSH and LQKENI. The CDR3 DNA reads as TGTGCCAGCTCACCGTATTCGGTGGAGACAGATACGCAGTATTTT. Translating it yields CASSPYSVETDTQYF.

This clone was seen just once. The chain joins TRBV2 to TRBJ1-1, with TRBD1 matching over 12 bases. Germline CDR1 is SNHLY and CDR2 is FYNNEI. Unmatched junction bases numbered 10, after V lost 6 bases and J lost 5 bases. The CDR3 length is 16 residues. Here the CDR3 reads CASRGDRGRAGTEAFF. CDR3 bases: TGTGCCAGCAGGGGGGACAGGGGGCGGGCGGGGACTGAAGCTTTCTTT.

The rearrangement links TRBV19 to TRBJ2-2; TRBD1 might be the D (5 bases). The CDR3 extends over 14 amino acids. The V gene's germline CDR1 is LNHDA and CDR2 SQIVND (reference sequence). The ends were cut back, 0 bases at V and 4 bases at J, with 6 bases in the middle. CDR3 DNA: TGTGCCAGTAGTATAGACAGGGCCACCGGGGAGCTGTTTTTT. Its translation is CASSIDRATGELFF.

This rearrangement joins TRBV10-3 to TRBJ1-5; tentatively, D is TRBD1 (5 bases). Germline CDR1 is ENHRY and CDR2 is SYGVKD. The V end lost 6 bases, the J end lost 6 bases, and 15 bases lay between the germline ends. The CDR3 covers 14 residues. CDR3 in amino acids: CAISSGFGTQPQHF. The CDR3 DNA follows: TGTGCCATCAGCTCAGGGTTCGGAACTCAGCCCCAGCATTTT.

V is TRBV27 and J is TRBJ1-6, with a possible D match to TRBD1 (5 bases). Trimming pared 3 bases from V and 0 bases from J, leaving 15 bases between. This CDR3 is 18 amino acids long. Germline V gene data show CDR1 as MNHEY and CDR2 as SMNVEV (reference sequence). For the CDR3, the DNA is TGTGCCAGCAGTTTTCAACAGGACCTTAGCTCCTATAATTCACCCCTCCACTTT. Translated, it gives CASSFQQDLSSYNSPLHF.

V gene TRBV28 combines with J gene TRBJ1-6; tentative D call: TRBD1 (5 bases). V lost 2 bases, J lost 6 bases, and 11 bases lay in between. The CDR3 contains 15 residues. Germline values: CDR1 MDHEN, CDR2 SYDVKM. The CDR3 region is CASSLPDIGNSPLHF. CDR3 nucleotides: TGTGCCAGCAGTTTACCGGACATCGGTAATTCACCCCTCCACTTT. The full variable domain, with the rest looked up from reference TRBV28 and TRBJ1-6, is DVKVTQSSRYLVKRTGEKVFLECVQDMDHENMFWYRQDPGLGLRLIYFSYDVKMKEKGDIPEGYSVSREKKERFSLILESASTNQTSMYLCASSLPDIGNSPLHFGNGTRLTVT.

The chain couples TRBV15 to TRBJ1-1; no firm D call. Germline CDR1 reads LNHNV; CDR2 reads YYDKDF (reference sequence). The CDR3 consists of 12 residues. The V end lost 8 bases, the J end lost 2 bases, and 9 bases lay between the germline ends. The CDR3 here is CATGPRNTEAFF. Here the CDR3 DNA reads TGTGCCACCGGTCCCAGAAACACTGAAGCTTTCTTT.

This chain connects TRBV28 to TRBJ2-1, with D perhaps TRBD1 (6 bases). The CDR3 totals 14 residues. CDR1 is MDHEN and CDR2 is SYDVKM in the germline V gene. V was trimmed by 5 bases and J by 5 bases, leaving 13 bases between them. In DNA, the CDR3 is TGTGCCAGCAGTCCCGGGACACCGAACAATGAGCAGTTCTTC. Translating it yields CASSPGTPNNEQFF.

This chain links TRBV28 with TRBJ1-2; 8 bases line up with TRBD1. The CDR3 totals 12 residues. Unmatched junction bases numbered 5, after V lost 6 bases and J lost 8 bases. The germline V gene encodes CDR1 MDHEN and CDR2 SYDVKM. The CDR3 here is CASSRTGSGYTF. CDR3 in DNA: TGTGCCAGCAGCCGGACAGGGTCGGGCTACACCTTC.

V and J are TRBV7-9 and TRBJ2-7; 9 bases fit TRBD1. Losses at the gene ends were 3 bases for V and 12 bases for J; bases not matched to a gene: 6. In germline, CDR1 is SEHNR, CDR2 FQNEAQ (reference sequence). CDR3 size: 12 residues. CDR3 in DNA: TGTGCCAGCAGCTTGGGACAGGGCGTGGCGTACGTC. This codes for CASSLGQGVAYV.

This chain links TRBV19 with TRBJ1-4; D remains ambiguous. Germline lookup yields CDR1 LNHDA and CDR2 SQIVND (reference sequence). V was trimmed by 8 bases and J by 0 bases, leaving 13 bases between them. The length of the CDR3 is 15 residues. This CDR3 reads CASYSRKATNEKLFF. The CDR3 DNA reads as TGTGCCAGTTATAGCCGTAAGGCAACTAATGAAAAACTGTTTTTT.